The next 3 T cell receptor beta chains were all read from a single sample in a study of post-analysis software for immune sequencing data. Study results and limitations: Controls showed lower frequencies than patients for five TRBV segments, and TRBV5-6, TRBV5-1 and TRBV20-1 were among these.

Prepared TCR beta cDNA libraries contained unique molecular identifiers. One entry per CDR3 protein results from TCRdb running MiXCR on the PCR reads. The table includes 750,000 to 950,000 distinct CDR3 sequences, 40% to 55% detected once. Their specific antigens are unknown. Input material: blood. These receptors all come from a girl aged 10-17 years with multiple sclerosis.

The table lists this clonotype with a count of one. The rearrangement uses TRBV7-9 and TRBJ2-7; D could derive from TRBD1 or TRBD2 (5 bases each). V lost 5 bases and J 2 bases, leaving 22 bases between the germline ends. Germline assignment: CDR1 SEHNR and CDR2 FQNEAQ (reference sequence). The CDR3 length is 17 residues. CDR3 in amino acids: CASSNSKDFGDPYEQYF. The CDR3 nucleotides are TGTGCCAGCAGCAATAGCAAGGACTTCGGGGACCCCTACGAGCAGTACTTC.

The chain links TRBV7-9 to TRBJ2-1; D remains ambiguous. The CDR3 has 16 residues. The V end lost 5 bases, the J end lost 3 bases, and 17 bases lay between the germline ends. Germline values: CDR1 SEHNR, CDR2 FQNEAQ (reference sequence). The CDR3 DNA reads TGTGCCAGCAGCCTAGAAGAGGTTCGAGGCTACAATGAGCAGTTCTTC. Its protein is CASSLEEVRGYNEQFF.

The J gene is TRBJ2-1, the V gene TRBV20-1; TRBD2 matches 7 bases. From germline, CDR1 is DFQATT and CDR2 SNEGSKA (reference sequence). Trimming took 6 bases from V and 6 from J; bases not matched to a gene: 14. This CDR3 spans 15 amino acids. The CDR3 DNA reads TGCAGTGCCCATCTACCTCGGGAGGCCGGCAATGAGCAGTTCTTC. It encodes CSAHLPREAGNEQFF.